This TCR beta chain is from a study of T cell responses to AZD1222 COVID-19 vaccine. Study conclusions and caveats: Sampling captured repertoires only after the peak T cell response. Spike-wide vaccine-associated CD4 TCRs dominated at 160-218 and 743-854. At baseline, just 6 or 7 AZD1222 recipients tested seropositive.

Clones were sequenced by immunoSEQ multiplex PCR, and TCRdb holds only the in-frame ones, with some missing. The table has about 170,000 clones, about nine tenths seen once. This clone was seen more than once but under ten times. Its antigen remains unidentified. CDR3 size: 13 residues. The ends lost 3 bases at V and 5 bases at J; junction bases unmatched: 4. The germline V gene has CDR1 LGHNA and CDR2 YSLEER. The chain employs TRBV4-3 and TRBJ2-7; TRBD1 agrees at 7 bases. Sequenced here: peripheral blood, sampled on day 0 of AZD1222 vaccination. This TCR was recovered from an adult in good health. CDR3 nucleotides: TGCGCCAGCAGCCACCTCCAGGGGGACGAGCAGTACTTC. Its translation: CASSHLQGDEQYF.